This T cell receptor beta chain is from a study of T cells in Graves' hyperthyroidism and ophthalmopathy. Study-wide results and limits: Ophthalmopathy was model-predicted a median about 6.7 months pre-onset. Through a model of 13 V-J features, ophthalmopathy was separated from stable hyperthyroidism.

In making diagnoses, clinical symptoms, serum thyroxine and TRAb, thyroid ultrasound and orbital computed tomography were all used. Amplified regions were TCR beta CDR3 sequences from RNA transcripts. The TCR CDR3 first-round RT-PCR relied on the HTBI primer set. MiXCR, run by TCRdb on the multiplex PCR reads, gives a single entry per CDR3 protein. Among nearly 750,000 distinct CDR3 sequences listed, roughly a third were seen once. Notes on this clonotype: Its antigen remains unknown.

CDR1 is SQVTM and CDR2 is ANQGSEA in the germline V gene. This CDR3 contains 12 residues. V was cut by 6 bases and J by 0 bases, with 9 bases left in between. The chain links TRBV29-1 to TRBJ2-7; TRBD1 might be the D (5 bases). Sequenced material: blood. The clonotype comes from a woman aged 35 to 49 with Graves' hyperthyroidism. The CDR3 coding sequence is TGCAGCGTCGGCAGGGCCTCCTACGAGCAGTACTTC. This translates into CSVGRASYEQYF.